The sequence of this T cell receptor beta chain was determined in a study of blood T cell repertoires in COVID-19. Across the whole study: Some COVID-19 samples were acute and others convalescent; all came from the United States, Italy and Spain.

Under the authors' procedure: Amplifying reference gene primers gave estimates of nucleated cell counts. TCRdb's copy holds only in-frame clones and misses some; the assay was immunoSEQ multiplex PCR. V and J calls and clone size follow that table, whereas D and trimming were derived from the DNA. The sample lists approximately 270,000 clones, 80% to 90% occurring once. The CDR3 is 14 amino acids. Between the trimmed V and J ends, which lost 4 bases and 0 bases, there was a span of 11 bases. CDR1 SGHRS and CDR2 YFSETQ come from the germline V gene. This clone was observed a handful of times. The TCR was taken from a woman aged 45-65 years who had recovered from COVID-19. The chain links TRBV5-1 to TRBJ2-7, with D hard to call. What was sequenced was PBMCs or T cells enriched from blood (not recorded which). The CDR3 nucleotides read TGCGCCAGCAGCATACACAGAGACTCCTACGAGCAGTACTTC. Its translation: CASSIHRDSYEQYF. The whole variable domain, remainder taken from reference TRBV5-1 and TRBJ2-7, is KAGVTQTPRYLIKTRGQQVTLSCSPISGHRSVSWYQQTPGQGLQFLFEYFSETQRNKGNFPGRFSGRQFSNSRSEMNVSTLELGDSALYLCASSIHRDSYEQYFGPGTRLTVT.